This is a list of T cell receptor beta chains from one sample in a study of a mutant IDH1 vaccine in newly diagnosed glioma. TCRdb's table, derived via immunoSEQ multiplex PCR, lists solely in-frame clones and lacks some. The sample has about 66,000 clones; 65% to 90% are singletons. Here the sequenced sample was PBMCs, taken from a glioma patient treated with radiotherapy, temozolomide or both. These receptors originate from a man aged 30 to 39 with glioma. CDR3s include the opening cysteine and the closing phenylalanine or tryptophan. A D gene is named only where the DNA matches it firmly. Where a row states a size, it is once, few, many or the class of an expanded clone; other rows omit it.

>TRBV10-3|TRBJ2-7|NA|NA
CAISERVEQYF
TGTGCCATCAGTGAGCGGGTCGAGCAGTACTTC
>TRBV27|TRBJ1-2|TRBD1|NA
CASRHTPGQGAYGYTF
TGTGCCAGCAGGCACACTCCGGGACAGGGGGCGTATGGCTACACCTTC
>TRBV10-2|TRBJ1-1|TRBD1|NA
CASSSPDRVVRTEAFF
TGCGCCAGCAGTTCTCCGGACAGGGTCGTCAGAACTGAAGCTTTCTTT
>TRBV30|TRBJ2-1|TRBD1|once
CAWSGGAQDRGSSEQFF
TGTGCCTGGAGTGGCGGGGCCCAGGACAGGGGATCTAGTGAGCAGTTCTTC
>TRBV9|TRBJ2-7|TRBD1|NA
CASSPRQGSYEQYF
TGTGCCAGCAGCCCCCGACAGGGGTCCTACGAGCAGTACTTC
>TRBV18|TRBJ1-2|NA|NA
CASSPRGNYGYTF
TGTGCCAGCTCACCTCGGGGGAACTATGGCTACACCTTC
>TRBV9|TRBJ1-6|NA|NA
CASSVEASGVNSPLHF
TGTGCCAGCAGCGTAGAAGCCTCGGGAGTTAATTCACCCCTCCACTTT
>TRBV7-6|TRBJ2-1|TRBD1|NA
CASSLVGQGTGVSYNEQFF
TGTGCCAGCAGCTTAGTGGGACAGGGGACGGGGGTGTCCTACAATGAGCAGTTCTTC
>TRBV7-8|TRBJ2-5|NA|NA
CASSLAVGGIQETQYF
TGTGCCAGCAGCTTAGCGGTCGGCGGGATACAAGAGACCCAGTACTTC
>TRBV6-1|TRBJ1-5|TRBD1|NA
CASSAEVPGQGLFNQPQHF
TGTGCCAGCAGTGCCGAGGTCCCGGGACAGGGATTGTTTAATCAGCCCCAGCATTTT
>TRBV27|TRBJ2-4|NA|NA
CASSFGTPQLAKNIQYF
TGTGCCAGCAGTTTCGGGACACCTCAACTAGCCAAAAACATTCAGTACTTC
>TRBV7-6|TRBJ1-5|TRBD1|NA
CASSSGQGSNQPQHF
TGTGCCAGCAGCTCCGGACAGGGAAGCAATCAGCCCCAGCATTTT
>TRBV28|TRBJ1-6|TRBD1|NA
CASGQIPSPLHF
TGTGCCTCGGGACAGATCCCTTCACCCCTCCACTTT
>TRBV2|TRBJ2-5|NA|NA
CASSVGGRQETQYF
TGTGCCAGCAGTGTGGGGGGCAGGCAAGAGACCCAGTACTTC
>TRBV4-1|TRBJ2-7|NA|NA
CASSQVAGSSYEQYF
TGCGCCAGCAGCCAAGTGGCAGGCAGCTCCTACGAGCAGTACTTC
>TRBV10-3|TRBJ1-2|TRBD1|NA
CAISDPVQGDTYGYTF
TGTGCCATCAGTGACCCGGTGCAGGGGGATACCTATGGCTACACCTTC
>TRBV19|TRBJ1-1|NA|few
CASSIMGRDTEAFF
TGTGCCAGTAGTATAATGGGAAGGGACACTGAAGCTTTCTTT
>TRBV5-1|TRBJ1-1|NA|few
CASSLPGRSTEAFF
TGCGCCAGCAGCTTGCCGGGAAGGAGCACTGAAGCTTTCTTT
>TRBV5-1|TRBJ2-4|NA|NA
CASSWTQDRKNIQYF
TGCGCCAGCAGCTGGACCCAGGATCGCAAAAACATTCAGTACTTC
>TRBV9|TRBJ2-1|NA|NA
CASTPRGSVYNEQFF
TGTGCCAGCACCCCCCGGGGGAGTGTCTACAATGAGCAGTTCTTC
>TRBV10-2|TRBJ1-5|NA|NA
CASSEYSQYSNQPQHF
TGCGCCAGCAGTGAGTACAGCCAGTATAGCAATCAGCCCCAGCATTTT
>TRBV6-6|TRBJ1-5|NA|NA
CASGLDNQPQHF
TGTGCCAGCGGGTTGGACAATCAGCCCCAGCATTTT
>TRBV27|TRBJ2-7|NA|NA
CASSNFGTGYEQYF
TGTGCCAGCAGTAACTTCGGAACGGGCTACGAGCAGTACTTC
>TRBV6-1|TRBJ1-4|NA|few
CASTDGQSPNEKLFF
TGTGCCAGCACCGATGGACAGAGCCCAAATGAAAAACTGTTTTTT
>TRBV4-2|TRBJ2-5|NA|NA
CASSQEGSRGETQYF
TGTGCCAGCAGCCAAGAAGGATCTAGGGGAGAGACCCAGTACTTC
>TRBV5-8|TRBJ1-5|TRBD1|few
CASMRKGQGNQPQHF
TGTGCCAGCATGAGAAAGGGACAGGGAAATCAGCCCCAGCATTTT
>TRBV28|TRBJ1-2|TRBD1|NA
CASSPGGTGGYAGYTF
TGTGCCAGCAGTCCGGGGGGGACAGGGGGCTACGCTGGCTACACCTTC
>TRBV7-8|TRBJ1-5|TRBD1|NA
CASSFGDRSNQPQHF
TGTGCCAGCAGCTTTGGGGACAGGAGCAATCAGCCCCAGCATTTT
>TRBV4-1|TRBJ2-5|NA|NA
CASSLTAGETQYF
TGCGCCAGCAGCCTGACAGCCGGTGAGACCCAGTACTTC
>TRBV7-2|TRBJ2-1|NA|once
CASSPVGRGDNEQFF
TGTGCCAGCAGCCCCGTCGGGAGAGGGGACAATGAGCAGTTCTTC
>TRBV5-1|TRBJ2-7|TRBD1|NA
CASSGTGHYEQYF
TGCGCCAGCAGTGGGACAGGGCACTACGAGCAGTACTTC
>TRBV6-5|TRBJ1-1|NA|NA
CATGRGGVAFF
TGTGCCACAGGGAGGGGCGGGGTAGCTTTCTTT
>TRBV6-1|TRBJ2-4|NA|NA
CASSFYGSLKNIQYF
TGTGCCAGCAGTTTCTACGGGAGCCTTAAAAACATTCAGTACTTC
>TRBV7-7|TRBJ2-5|NA|NA
CASSTGPSDLQYF
TGTGCCAGCAGCACCGGGCCCTCGGATCTGCAGTACTTC
>TRBV6-5|TRBJ1-1|TRBD1|NA
CASGTVNTEAFF
TGTGCCAGCGGGACAGTAAACACTGAAGCTTTCTTT
>TRBV21-1|TRBJ2-2|NA|NA
CASSDGQGNTGELFF
TGTGCCAGCAGCGACGGACAGGGGAACACCGGGGAGCTGTTTTTT
>TRBV30|TRBJ2-7|NA|NA
CAWSEQGKAQYF
TGTGCCTGGAGTGAACAGGGTAAGGCGCAGTACTTC
>TRBV5-5|TRBJ2-5|NA|NA
CASSQDGGGRGGETQYF
TGTGCCAGCAGCCAAGATGGCGGGGGCAGGGGAGGAGAGACCCAGTACTTC
>TRBV23-1|TRBJ2-3|TRBD2|NA
CASSSTSGETTDTQYF
TGCGCCAGCAGTTCCACTAGCGGGGAGACCACAGATACGCAGTATTTT
>TRBV12-5|TRBJ2-5|TRBD1|NA
CASGLVQGASLGTQYF
TGTGCTAGTGGTTTGGTACAGGGGGCTTCTTTGGGGACCCAGTACTTC
>TRBV2|TRBJ2-2|NA|NA
CARTGEHFRDPNTGELFF
TGTGCCAGAACCGGTGAACATTTCCGGGACCCGAACACCGGGGAGCTGTTTTTT
>TRBV7-6|TRBJ1-5|NA|NA
CASSSQVGGNQPQHF
TGTGCCAGCAGCTCCCAGGTGGGGGGTAATCAGCCCCAGCATTTT
>TRBV14|TRBJ2-2|TRBD1|NA
CASSQVDRGPNTGELFF
TGTGCCAGCAGCCAAGTTGACAGGGGTCCGAACACCGGGGAGTTGTTTTTT
>TRBV5-1|TRBJ1-4|NA|NA
CASSSGDPGVGGKLFF
TGCGCCAGCAGCTCGGGAGACCCAGGGGTCGGAGGAAAACTGTTTTTT
>TRBV2|TRBJ2-7|NA|NA
CASRKEVGSSYEQYF
TGTGCCAGCAGGAAGGAGGTTGGGAGCTCCTACGAGCAGTACTTC
>TRBV6-5|TRBJ2-2|NA|NA
CASSYFNRVTGELFF
TGTGCCAGCAGTTACTTTAATCGGGTTACCGGGGAGCTGTTTTTT
>TRBV13|TRBJ2-7|NA|NA
CASSHDRSYEQYF
TGTGCCAGCAGCCATGACAGGTCGTACGAGCAGTACTTC
>TRBV5-6|TRBJ1-1|TRBD1|NA
CASSLEGAGILNTEAFF
TGTGCCAGCAGCTTGGAGGGGGCAGGGATATTGAACACTGAAGCTTTCTTT
>TRBV5-1|TRBJ1-1|NA|once
CASSPGGTANEAFF
TGCGCCAGCAGCCCAGGAGGGACCGCAAATGAAGCTTTCTTT
>TRBV6-5|TRBJ2-3|NA|NA
CASRQTSGTDTQYF
TGTGCCAGCAGACAGACTAGTGGCACAGATACGCAGTATTTT
>TRBV7-2|TRBJ2-2|NA|NA
CASSQDLLGGRTGELFF
TGTGCCAGCAGCCAAGACCTACTTGGCGGTCGCACCGGGGAGCTGTTTTTT
>TRBV29-1|TRBJ1-2|NA|NA
CSVENSFSGYTF
TGCAGCGTTGAAAACAGCTTTTCGGGCTACACCTTC